The present entry profiles one T cell receptor (beta chain) with its context. Its antigen remains unknown. This sample stems from a study of cytomegalovirus exposure and HLA in healthy donors. Data came from immunoSEQ multiplex PCR; TCRdb stores just in-frame clones and leaves some out. The sample carries 100,000 to 150,000 clones, approximately 89% recorded once. Whole-study findings and limits: A later analysis found first-cohort TCR clusters tended to co-occur in the 90 to 150 validation repertoires. A few CMV-associated chains were confirmed in vitro to be specific for CMV antigens. Cytomegalovirus status was reportedly diagnosed by the classifier with high specificity and sensitivity.

Sample: PBMCs. This TCR was recovered from a woman under 30 in good health and CMV-seronegative.

The CDR3 protein is CSARQGLSTGELFF. The CDR3 DNA reads as TGCAGCGCGCGACAGGGGTTATCGACCGGGGAGCTGTTTTTT. This chain connects TRBV29-1 to TRBJ2-2, with TRBD1 matching over 8 bases. The CDR3 consists of 14 residues. V was pared by 7 bases and J by 5 bases, with 9 bases of the junction left unmatched. CDR1 is SQVTM and CDR2 is ANQGSEA in the germline V gene.